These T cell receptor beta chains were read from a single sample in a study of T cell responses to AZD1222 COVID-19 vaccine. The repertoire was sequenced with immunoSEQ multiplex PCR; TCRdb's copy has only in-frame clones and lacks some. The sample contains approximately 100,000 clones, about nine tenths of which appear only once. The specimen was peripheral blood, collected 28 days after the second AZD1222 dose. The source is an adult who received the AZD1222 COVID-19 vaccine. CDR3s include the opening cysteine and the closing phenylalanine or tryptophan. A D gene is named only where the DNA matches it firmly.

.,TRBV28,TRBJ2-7,CASSPQWGVYEQYF
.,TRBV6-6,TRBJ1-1,CASTRQNTEAFF
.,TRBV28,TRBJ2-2,CASRKTGFGELFF
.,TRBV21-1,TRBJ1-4,CASVPPRGEKLFF
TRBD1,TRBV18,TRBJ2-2,CASSPSGQPNTGELFF
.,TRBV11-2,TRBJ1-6,CASSRTVYNSPLHF
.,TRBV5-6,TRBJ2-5,CASSLARRGALGETQYF
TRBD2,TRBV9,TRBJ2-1,CASSVATSGGQDEQFF
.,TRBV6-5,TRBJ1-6,CASSPGSYNSPLHF
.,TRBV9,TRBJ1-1,CASSVEAGRETEAFF
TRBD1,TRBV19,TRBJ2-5,CASRDRGQETQYF
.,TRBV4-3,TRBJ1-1,CASSQSVNTEAFF
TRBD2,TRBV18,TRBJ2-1,CASSPVLAAYNEQFF